Below are 8 T cell receptor beta chains sequenced from a single sample in a study of T-cell memory formation after mild COVID-19. MiXCR, applied by TCRdb to the 5' RACE reads, yields one record per CDR3 protein. Of 350,000 to 450,000 distinct CDR3 sequences in the sample, approximately 25% are singletons; the top ten hold 8.8%. The sample was PBMCs or a T cell subset sorted from them (not recorded which). These receptors were taken from an adult woman who had mild COVID-19 (a few samples of this study predate the infection). Cell type and time point are not known.

The table lists this clonotype with a few counts. The V gene is TRBV12-3 or TRBV12-4, the J gene TRBJ1-1; the D gene is possibly TRBD1 (5 bases). V shed 3 bases and J shed 11 bases, with 13 bases lying between them. This CDR3 has 12 amino acids. CDR3 sequence: CASSFGAFGAFF. The CDR3 DNA sequence: TGTGCCAGCAGTTTCGGGGCATTCGGCGCTTTCTTT.

This sequence joins TRBV20-1 and TRBJ2-7; D unclear. The V gene lost 3 bases and the J gene lost 0 bases, with 15 bases spanning the gap. Germline-derived CDR1 and CDR2 are DFQATT and SNEGSKA (reference sequence). This CDR3 comprises 15 residues. Written as DNA, the CDR3 is TGCAGTGCTAGGGATCGTACTACGCCCTCCTACGAGCAGTACTTC. It is translated as CSARDRTTPSYEQYF.

This clonotype turned up a few times. V is TRBV5-1 and J is TRBJ2-2; 13 bases are a match to TRBD2. With 4 bases clipped from V and 7 bases from J, the junction kept 10 bases outside the gene matches. Germline V gene lookup returns CDR1 SGHRS and CDR2 YFSETQ. The CDR3 has 17 amino acids. The CDR3 reads CASSHGGLAGESGELFF. The CDR3 DNA follows: TGCGCCAGCAGCCATGGCGGACTAGCGGGAGAGAGCGGGGAGCTGTTTTTT.

This chain uses TRBV29-1 with TRBJ1-1; D call uncertain. V lost 4 bases, J lost 1 base, and 7 bases lay in between. Per germline, CDR1 SQVTM and CDR2 ANQGSEA. The CDR3 covers 12 residues. CDR3 amino acids: CSVGRQNTEAFF. In DNA, the CDR3 is TGCAGCGTTGGACGGCAGAACACTGAAGCTTTCTTT.

The chain couples TRBV19 to TRBJ1-5; TRBD1 matches 10 bases. V lost 7 bases and J lost 3; bases outside the gene matches: 6. The length of the CDR3 is 15 residues. CDR1 is LNHDA and CDR2 is SQIVND in the germline V gene (reference sequence). DNA for the CDR3: TGTGCCAGTAACCCCGGGACAGGGGCCAATCAGCCCCAGCATTTT. The encoded protein is CASNPGTGANQPQHF.

This clonotype has just a few counts. The chain carries TRBV24-1 and TRBJ2-5; 7 bases map to TRBD1. The CDR3 loop spans 15 amino acids. Germline values: CDR1 KGHDR, CDR2 SFDVKD. V was pared by 3 bases and J by 4 bases, with 7 bases of the junction left unmatched. The CDR3 DNA sequence: TGTGCCACCAGTGATCGCAGACAGGGTCCAGAGACCCAGTACTTC. This gives the protein CATSDRRQGPETQYF.

This clonotype was found a few times. The rearrangement uses TRBV5-5 and TRBJ1-1; D unresolved. Germline-derived CDR1 and CDR2 are SGHKS and YYEKEE (reference sequence). Trimming removed 5 bases from V and 2 bases from J, with 22 bases in between. CDR3 length: 17 amino acids. As DNA, the CDR3 is TGTGCCAGCAGTCAATTGACCACCACAAGTGCCAACACTGAAGCTTTCTTT. It encodes CASSQLTTTSANTEAFF. The whole variable domain, filled in from reference TRBV5-5 and TRBJ1-1, reads DAGVTQSPTHLIKTRGQQVTLRCSPISGHKSVSWYQQVLGQGPQFIFQYYEKEERGRGNFPDRFSARQFPNYSSELNVNALLLGDSALYLCASSQLTTTSANTEAFFGQGTRLTVV.

The gene calls are TRBV7-9 and TRBJ2-3, with no clear D. V gave up 5 bases and J gave up 4 bases, with 7 bases separating them. This CDR3 is built from 12 residues. Looked up from germline, CDR1 is SEHNR and CDR2 is FQNEAQ (reference sequence). The DNA for the CDR3 is TGTGCCAGCAGCGCACCTGCAGATACGCAGTATTTT. This translates into CASSAPADTQYF.